This T cell receptor (beta chain) was observed in a study of blood T cells in healthy people across ages (dated by TCRdb to about 2015). Regarding the study in general: Template switching captured roughly one uniquely barcoded TCR beta cDNA molecule per two T cells in model experiments. To track age-related changes in TCR beta repertoire diversity, the study relied on deep sequencing normalized with unique cDNA molecular identifiers. Donors were grouped into four age groups: young (average 16 years), middle-aged (less than 40), aged (around 62) and long-lived (approximately 81). To avoid experimental bias, donors of different ages were randomly spread across the sequencing lanes. Two additional independent replicas of 1 million unique cDNA reads from the same blood draw were analyzed for two donors (one aged 18 to 30 and one aged 80 or older). The full study reports these points: Estimates of total diversity from one million sequenced T cells were regarded as lower bounds and underestimates. The CMV infection status of donors was not known, potentially confounding age-related changes in expanded clonotypes. Bulk unsorted PBMC profiling prevented conclusive comparison of naive and antigen-experienced compartments. As age increased, observed TCR beta diversity per million T cells dropped in a roughly linear way, and a significant reduction was already evident by age about 40. Compared with the aged group, the long-lived group had more naive CD4+ T cells, fewer expanded clones and increased TCR diversity, a pattern suggesting age selection. There was a strong correlation between observed TCR beta diversity and the percentage of naive T cells measured by flow cytometry.

The library was prepared using 5' RACE. This sample was sequenced with an Illumina HiSeq 2500. A second PCR of roughly 7 to 11 cycles was performed with a sample-barcoded 5' primer and a J-beta primer mix. A unique molecular identifier was introduced onto each TCR beta cDNA molecule by a template-switch 5' adaptor carrying 12 random nucleotides. Each sample yielded at least 3 million CDR3-containing paired-end reads. First-strand cDNA synthesis was performed from all RNA using the Mint cDNA synthesis kit, with priming by a TRBC-specific oligonucleotide. Following uracil-DNA glycosylase treatment, a first 18-cycle PCR with universal primers M1SS and BC2_uni_R was performed on all cDNA. The study's own analysis went as follows. For normalization, 1 million high-quality reads were randomly selected from each sample, with every read carrying a distinct molecular identifier. Reads with shared molecular identifiers were discarded instead of being binned into consensus sequences. MiTCR, with a Q25 quality threshold and the strictest error-elimination algorithm, was used for CDR3 identification, clonotype clustering and error correction. A nonparametric unseen species model using Euler transformation provided a lower-bound estimate of total TCR beta diversity. TCRdb trimmed public reads at Q25 via fastp, called clones via MiXCR and kept in-frame beta chains. Every CDR3 protein is listed once, alongside the most common genes and DNA of its rows. For this entry, the V and J calls and clone size follow TCRdb and not the study's own pipeline. This sample lists 800,000 or so distinct CDR3 sequences; about 47% were detected once. The ten top clones hold 15% to 20% of the sample.

Taken from cysteine to phenylalanine, the CDR3 has 17 residues. Only CDR3 DNA is held: 51 bases, read in frame from base 1. CDR1 and CDR2, per the germline V gene, are ENHRY and SYGVKD. At the junction V is shortened by 3 bases and J by 3 bases, with 18 bases in between. Systemically healthy Caucasian individuals from Russia, some 38 in total and aged about 6 to 100 years, were included as donors. Ten milliliters of peripheral blood were collected from each donor into EDTA-treated Vacutainer tubes. Ficoll-Paque density-gradient centrifugation was used to isolate PBMCs, with at least 6.5 million per sample. Trizol reagent was used to extract total RNA from PBMCs, with at least 6 micrograms per sample. Naive CD45RAhigh/CD27high T cell percentages were measured by flow cytometry on a PBMC aliquot from every donor. As regards this clonotype: The specificity of this receptor is unknown. Per-base qualities were not stored, and no clone one base away is much larger.

The sequence derives from a man at least 80 years old in good health. The material sequenced was blood. The chain links TRBV10-3 with TRBJ2-1; the D segment may tentatively be TRBD1 or TRBD2, each giving 7 matched bases. CDR3 loop: CAISDRKGGGIYNEQFF. The sequenced DNA: TGTGCCATCAGTGATCGAAAGGGAGGGGGCATCTACAATGAGCAGTTCTTC.